This is a list of T cell receptor beta chains from one sample in a study of human T cells and chemical hapten exposure. In TCRdb, the RACE reads were re-called with MiXCR into one record per CDR3 protein. This sample has over 300,000 distinct CDR3 sequences, with 5.1% found just once. Material: whole blood, obtained in connection with sensitization to the hapten diphenylcyclopropenone (DPC). These receptors were collected from a woman in her forties or fifties with alopecia areata. Some clones in this sample may be carry-over from other donors' samples. The CDR3 runs from the conserved cysteine through the conserved F or W.

TRBV7-9	TRBJ2-7	CASSSPGAYEQYF
TRBV7-2	TRBJ2-3	CASSLALRDPDTQYF
TRBV11-3	TRBJ2-1	CASSHAGGSYNEQFF
TRBV5-5	TRBJ2-7	CASSSDTGPYEQYF
TRBV15	TRBJ1-5	CATSRANRVNQPQHF
TRBV6-5	TRBJ2-5	CASSPRLSGGPTQYF
TRBV4-1	TRBJ2-3	CASSQVGRGRRTDTQYF
TRBV2	TRBJ1-6	CASSVRRGAGYNSPLHF
TRBV7-9	TRBJ2-7	CASSPRDLVTYEQYF
TRBV5-1	TRBJ2-1	CASSFPDRADEQFF
TRBV6-6	TRBJ1-1	CASSYPEGGAFF
TRBV6-1	TRBJ1-2	CASRLDRGLTGYTF
TRBV7-2	TRBJ2-4	CASSLEVAGGPRNIQYF
TRBV27	TRBJ2-3	CASSLGGRHSTDTQYF
TRBV12-3/TRBV12-4	TRBJ1-2	CASTKLGFGYTF
TRBV28	TRBJ2-7	CASRRPQKNNEQYF
TRBV28	TRBJ1-1	CASSFIVNTEAFF
TRBV25-1	TRBJ2-1	CAQPNEQFF
TRBV12-3/TRBV12-4	TRBJ2-3	CASLRKRPAYDTQYF
TRBV3-1	TRBJ2-1	CASSQAGRNEQFF
TRBV29-1	TRBJ2-2	CSGRGRFGELFF
TRBV12-3/TRBV12-4	TRBJ1-5	CASSRDRGSGNQPQHF
TRBV20-1	TRBJ2-3	CSAEAGWIDTQYF
TRBV28	TRBJ2-6	CASRGPGQGVSGANVLTF
TRBV7-2	TRBJ1-1	CASSSVWGRDTEAFF
TRBV6-2/TRBV6-3	TRBJ2-4	CASMRDSGNIQYF
TRBV4-1	TRBJ1-3	CASSQTLGTGAGNTIYF
TRBV27	TRBJ2-1	CASSLTGALEQFF
TRBV6-5	TRBJ1-5	CASSYRRSNQPQHF
TRBV10-3	TRBJ2-7	CAISETSGGAYEQYF
TRBV28	TRBJ1-5	CASSLGTGVNQPQHF
TRBV28	TRBJ2-7	CASRPQAGGPGEQYF
TRBV13	TRBJ2-1	CASSFKTGDGIDEQFF
TRBV7-2	TRBJ1-3	CASSPTVSSGNTIYF
TRBV2	TRBJ2-1	CASSGTSGQFF
TRBV5-1	TRBJ2-3	CASSFPRDPGRDTQYF
TRBV4-1	TRBJ2-1	CASSQVGNEQFF
TRBV5-1	TRBJ2-3	CASRLSGSSGDTQYF